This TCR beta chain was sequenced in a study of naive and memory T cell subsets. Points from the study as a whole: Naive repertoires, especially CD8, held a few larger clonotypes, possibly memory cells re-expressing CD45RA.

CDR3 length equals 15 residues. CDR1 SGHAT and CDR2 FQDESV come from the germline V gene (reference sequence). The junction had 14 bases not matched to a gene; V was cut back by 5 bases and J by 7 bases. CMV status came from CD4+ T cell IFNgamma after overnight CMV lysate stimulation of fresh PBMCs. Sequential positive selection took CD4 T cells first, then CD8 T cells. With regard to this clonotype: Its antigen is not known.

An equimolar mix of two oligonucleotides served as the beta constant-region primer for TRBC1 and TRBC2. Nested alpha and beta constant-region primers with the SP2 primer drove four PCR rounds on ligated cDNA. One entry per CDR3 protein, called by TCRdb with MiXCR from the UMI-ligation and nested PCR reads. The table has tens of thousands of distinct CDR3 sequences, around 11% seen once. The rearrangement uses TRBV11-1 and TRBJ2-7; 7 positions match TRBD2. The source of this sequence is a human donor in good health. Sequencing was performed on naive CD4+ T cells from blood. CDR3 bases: TGTGCCAGCAGCCGACCACCCGCGGGGGTGGGAGAGCAGTACTTC. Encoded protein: CASSRPPAGVGEQYF. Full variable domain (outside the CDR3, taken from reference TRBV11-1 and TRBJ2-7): EAEVAQSPRYKITEKSQAVAFWCDPISGHATLYWYRQILGQGPELLVQFQDESVVDDSQLPKDRFSAERLKGVDSTLKIQPAELGDSAMYLCASSRPPAGVGEQYFGPGTRLTVT.